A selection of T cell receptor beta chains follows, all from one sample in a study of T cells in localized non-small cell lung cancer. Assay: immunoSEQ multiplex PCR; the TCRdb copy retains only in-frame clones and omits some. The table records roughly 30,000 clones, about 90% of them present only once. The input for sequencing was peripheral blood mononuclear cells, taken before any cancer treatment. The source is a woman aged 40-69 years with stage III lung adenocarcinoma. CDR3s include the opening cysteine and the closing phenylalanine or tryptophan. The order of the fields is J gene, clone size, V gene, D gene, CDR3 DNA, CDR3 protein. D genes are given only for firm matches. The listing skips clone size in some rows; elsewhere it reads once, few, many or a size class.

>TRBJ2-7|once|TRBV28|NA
TGTGCCACCGTGGCCCCCACCAATTACGAGCAGTACTTC
CATVAPTNYEQYF
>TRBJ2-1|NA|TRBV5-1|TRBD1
TGCGCCAGCAGCCGGGGACAGGGTAATGAGCAGTTCTTC
CASSRGQGNEQFF
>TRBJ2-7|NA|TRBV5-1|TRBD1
TGCGCCAGCAGCTTGGCTAAGGACAGGGAGATCTGCGAGCAGTACTTC
CASSLAKDREICEQYF
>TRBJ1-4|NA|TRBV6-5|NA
TGTGCCAGCAGTAGACAGCGTAATGAAAAACTGTTTTTT
CASSRQRNEKLFF
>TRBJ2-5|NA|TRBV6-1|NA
TGTGCCAGCAGTGAAAGAGCCGAGACCCAGTACTTC
CASSERAETQYF
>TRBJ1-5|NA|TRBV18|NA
TGTGCCAGCTCACCAAACAGGAGCAATCAGCCCCAGCATTTT
CASSPNRSNQPQHF
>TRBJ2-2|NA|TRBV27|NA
TGTGCCAGCAGATGGGGGACACCGAACACCGGGGAGCTGTTTTTT
CASRWGTPNTGELFF
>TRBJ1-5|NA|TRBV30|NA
TGTGCCTGGAGTGTAGCGCTGGCCTCCCGTCAGCCCCAGCATTTT
CAWSVALASRQPQHF
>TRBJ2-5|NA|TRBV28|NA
TGTGCCTCCAGGGGCGGGGCAGGGGGCCAAGAGACCCAGTACTTC
CASRGGAGGQETQYF
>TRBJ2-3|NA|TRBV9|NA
TGTGCCAGCAGCGAGGAGGGTAGCACAGATACGCAGTATTTT
CASSEEGSTDTQYF
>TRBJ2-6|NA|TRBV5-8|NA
TGTGCCAGCAGCTCCTACAGGGTCTCTGGGGCCAACGTCCTGACTTTC
CASSSYRVSGANVLTF
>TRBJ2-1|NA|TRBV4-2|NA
TGTGCCAGCAGCCAAGACCGTCCTGAGCAGTTCTTC
CASSQDRPEQFF
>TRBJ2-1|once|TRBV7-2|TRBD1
TGTGCCAGCCAAAGGGACAGGGGCTCCTACAATGAGCAGTTCTTC
CASQRDRGSYNEQFF
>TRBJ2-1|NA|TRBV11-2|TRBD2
TGTGCCAGCAGCTTACCATTAGCGGGTCTCAATGAGCAGTTCTTC
CASSLPLAGLNEQFF
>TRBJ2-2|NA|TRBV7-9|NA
TGTGCCAGCAGCTTACTTTCTTATAGGGGGGGAGCCGGGGAGCTGTTTTTT
CASSLLSYRGGAGELFF
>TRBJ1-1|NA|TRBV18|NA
TGTGCCAGCTCACCTGGACGGAACACTGAAGCTTTCTTT
CASSPGRNTEAFF
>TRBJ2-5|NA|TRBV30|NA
TGTGCCTGGAGTACAGGGGGGGGCCCCCAAGAGACCCAGTACTTC
CAWSTGGGPQETQYF
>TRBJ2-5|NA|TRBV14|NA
TGTGCCAGCAGCCAAGGAGGGGAGACCCAGTACTTC
CASSQGGETQYF
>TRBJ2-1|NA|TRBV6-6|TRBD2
TGTGCCAGCAGTTACCGCGGGAGCTCCTACAATGAGCAGTTCTTC
CASSYRGSSYNEQFF
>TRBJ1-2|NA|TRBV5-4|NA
TGTGCCAGCAGCTTGGCTGCAGGCGCCGAGAGTGGCTACACCTTC
CASSLAAGAESGYTF
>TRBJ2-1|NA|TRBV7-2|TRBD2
TGTGCCAGCAGCTTAGTTAGCGGGGGGGCGGGTGAGCAGTTCTTC
CASSLVSGGAGEQFF
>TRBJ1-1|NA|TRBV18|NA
TGTGCCAGCTCACCGCCCTCGGGATTCAGTTCCACTGAAGCTTTCTTT
CASSPPSGFSSTEAFF